The present TCR beta chain was sequenced within a study of shared clonotypes between healthy human individuals. Across the whole study: Plates per donor: three CD4 naive, three CD4 memory, two CD8 naive, one CD8 memory.

Notes on this clone: Its antigen is unidentified. Distinct nucleotide sequences in the sample also encode this CDR3.

Trimming cost V 5 bases and J 1 base; bases outside gene matches: 1. Per germline, CDR1 SGHTA and CDR2 FQGTGA. The CDR3 loop spans 14 amino acids. Every subset's genomic DNA went evenly onto several immunoSEQ plates. Profiled with immunoSEQ multiplex PCR; TCRdb holds only in-frame clones, not every one. In the table there are some 2.4 million clones, roughly 93% of which are singletons. Findings and caveats of the study: Rarefaction showed sorted-subset sequencing was incomplete despite large depth.

The genes are TRBV7-3 and TRBJ2-2, with 7 bases lining up with TRBD2. Material: naive CD4+ T cells from PBMCs. Subset specified: CD45RA+ positively selected. The receptor was isolated from a man younger than 35 in good health. Some clones in this sample may be carry-over from other donors' samples. The CDR3 loop reads CASSPGGNTGELFF. CDR3 in DNA: TGTGCCAGCAGCCCGGGGGGGAACACCGGGGAGCTGTTTTTT.